The present T cell receptor (beta chain) was sequenced within a study of T cell responses to AZD1222 COVID-19 vaccine (dated by TCRdb to about 2021). In terms of the full investigation: TCR sequencing covered 233 trial participants: approximately 200 given two doses of AZD1222 and 26 given two doses of MenACWY control vaccine. Trial participants were enrolled into age subgroups of 18-55, 56-69 and 70-plus years, which contained about 150, 28 and 57 TCR-sequenced participants, respectively. The investigation overall reported the following: Reportedly, close to half of the unique spike-specific TCRs recognized epitopes lying outside the regions that are mutated in the B.1.351 and B.1.1.7 variants. The 56-69-year group was small, and its depth increase did not reach significance, likely because of low power. Because no day 14 peak-response samples were available, repertoires were characterized only after the peak T cell response. Conclusions about previously exposed vaccinees are limited because only five to seven AZD1222 recipients were SARS-CoV-2 seropositive at baseline. The vaccine-associated CD4 TCRs covered the entire spike protein, and the dominant responses fell in regions 160-218 and 743-854. After two AZD1222 doses, spike-specific TCR breadth and depth were significantly higher than at day 0 and than in MenACWY recipients. Participants were mostly white British, with more females than males. The authors suggested clonal diversity may have been underestimated.

The CDR3 spans 13 residues, from the cysteine through the phenylalanine. The CDR3 DNA has 39 bases and is translated from base 1. The junction carries 14 bases between V and J, which are trimmed by 4 bases and 4 bases respectively. CDR1 and CDR2 are read off the germline V gene as SQVTM and ANQGSEA. What this sample's time point label stands for: sample from adult after SARS-CoV-2 infection, after symptom onset. A couple of convalescent COVID-19 patients, sampled after symptom onset from adults with prior SARS-CoV-2 infection, were also TCR-sequenced for comparison. The CDR3 regions of human TCRbeta chains were analyzed by immunosequencing. The authors processed their data as follows. TCRs in the repertoires were compared against a reference library of SARS-CoV-2-specific TCRs that had been generated with the MIRA antigen-specificity platform. Breadth was defined as the fraction of unique TCRs that were SARS-CoV-2-associated. Depth was defined as the fraction of total T cells that were SARS-CoV-2-associated. Using the MIRA data, every spike-specific TCR was mapped to the spike region that the TCR reacted to and assigned to either a CD4 or a CD8 class. Log10-transformed breadth and depth values were compared by one-way ANOVA with Sidak's multiple comparisons tests. TCRdb mirrors the immuneACCESS table, restricted to in-frame sequences. Some clones are absent from its copies; in checked studies, under half trace to an unresolved V gene, and the reason for the others is unknown. V and J calls and clone size are as listed in that table; D and trimming were resolved from the DNA. Counted in this sample were 130,000 to 150,000 clones; about 92% of them appeared once. The ten largest make up about 12% of the sample.

To note about this clone: Its antigen remains unidentified. No base quality values were provided; no much bigger clone lies one nucleotide off.

The sample consisted of peripheral blood, taken after recovery from COVID-19. Recombination joined TRBV29-1 with TRBJ2-7; no D gene is confidently identified. This sequence was found in an adult who had recovered from COVID-19. The DNA reads as follows: TGCAGCGTTGCCCACAACGCCCTGTACGAGCAGTACTTC. It is translated as CSVAHNALYEQYF.